The rows below give T cell receptor beta chains drawn from one sample of a study of control samples from healthy donors and cancer patients. TCRdb's table, derived via immunoSEQ multiplex PCR, lists solely in-frame clones and lacks some. The repertoire holds 150,000 to 200,000 clones, with about 90% as singletons. Sequenced: blood. These receptors came from a man younger than 30 in good health. CDR3s include the opening cysteine and the closing phenylalanine or tryptophan. Each record gives: D gene, V gene, clone size, J gene, CDR3 protein, CDR3 DNA. A D gene is named only where the DNA matches it firmly. Some rows have no size entry. The others give once, few or many, or a class for an expanded clone.

d_gene: -
v_gene: TRBV9
abundance: -
j_gene: TRBJ2-1
CDR3aa: CASSGGRELQQFF
CDR3nt: TGTGCCAGCAGCGGGGGCAGGGAATTACAGCAGTTCTTC

d_gene: -
v_gene: TRBV10-3
abundance: -
j_gene: TRBJ2-1
CDR3aa: CAISESFKDLEQFF
CDR3nt: TGTGCCATCAGTGAGTCGTTTAAGGACCTAGAGCAGTTCTTC

d_gene: TRBD1
v_gene: TRBV5-4
abundance: -
j_gene: TRBJ2-1
CDR3aa: CASSLGTGINEQFF
CDR3nt: TGTGCCAGCAGCTTGGGGACAGGAATCAATGAGCAGTTCTTC

d_gene: TRBD1
v_gene: TRBV28
abundance: -
j_gene: TRBJ2-7
CDR3aa: CASRGQAMYEQYF
CDR3nt: TGTGCCAGCAGGGGACAGGCGATGTACGAGCAGTACTTC

d_gene: TRBD1
v_gene: TRBV13
abundance: -
j_gene: TRBJ2-7
CDR3aa: CASSFRDRENEQYF
CDR3nt: TGTGCCAGCAGCTTCAGGGACAGGGAGAACGAGCAGTACTTC

d_gene: -
v_gene: TRBV28
abundance: -
j_gene: TRBJ2-7
CDR3aa: CASRTRANLSVRAWGYEQYF
CDR3nt: TGTGCCAGCAGGACTAGAGCCAATCTCAGCGTCAGGGCTTGGGGGTACGAGCAGTACTTC

d_gene: TRBD1
v_gene: TRBV9
abundance: -
j_gene: TRBJ1-1
CDR3aa: CASSLTGENTEAFF
CDR3nt: TGTGCCAGCAGCTTAACAGGGGAGAACACTGAAGCTTTCTTT

d_gene: TRBD1
v_gene: TRBV5-5
abundance: -
j_gene: TRBJ2-5
CDR3aa: CASSLGQGVKETQYF
CDR3nt: TGTGCCAGCAGCTTGGGACAGGGGGTTAAAGAGACCCAGTACTTC

d_gene: -
v_gene: TRBV6-5
abundance: -
j_gene: TRBJ2-1
CDR3aa: CASSKGPSRSEQFF
CDR3nt: TGTGCCAGCAGTAAGGGGCCTAGCCGAAGTGAGCAGTTCTTC

d_gene: -
v_gene: TRBV7-9
abundance: -
j_gene: TRBJ2-1
CDR3aa: CASSLELASYNEQFF
CDR3nt: TGTGCCAGCAGCTTAGAACTAGCCTCCTACAATGAGCAGTTCTTC

d_gene: -
v_gene: TRBV18
abundance: -
j_gene: TRBJ2-7
CDR3aa: CASSPSGLANYEQYF
CDR3nt: TGTGCCAGCTCACCGTCGGGGCTAGCTAACTACGAGCAGTACTTC

d_gene: TRBD1
v_gene: TRBV28
abundance: few
j_gene: TRBJ1-5
CDR3aa: CASSLQTGAVWSNQPQHF
CDR3nt: TGTGCCAGCAGTTTACAGACAGGGGCGGTTTGGAGCAATCAGCCCCAGCATTTT

d_gene: -
v_gene: TRBV6-2/TRBV6-3
abundance: -
j_gene: TRBJ2-7
CDR3aa: CASSWLDAMSEQYF
CDR3nt: TGTGCCAGCAGTTGGTTAGACGCTATGAGCGAGCAGTACTTC

d_gene: TRBD1
v_gene: TRBV5-1
abundance: -
j_gene: TRBJ2-7
CDR3aa: CASSLGGTGINEQYF
CDR3nt: TGCGCCAGCAGCTTGGGAGGGACAGGGATCAACGAGCAGTACTTC

d_gene: -
v_gene: TRBV28
abundance: -
j_gene: TRBJ1-6
CDR3aa: CASSTRGGGSPLHF
CDR3nt: TGTGCCAGCAGTACCCGCGGTGGAGGGTCACCCCTCCACTTT

d_gene: -
v_gene: TRBV9
abundance: -
j_gene: TRBJ2-7
CDR3aa: CASSVDGGEQYF
CDR3nt: TGTGCCAGCAGCGTAGACGGTGGAGAGCAGTACTTC

d_gene: TRBD1
v_gene: TRBV30
abundance: -
j_gene: TRBJ2-7
CDR3aa: CAWTDRDRGSYEQYF
CDR3nt: TGTGCCTGGACCGACAGGGACAGGGGCTCCTACGAGCAGTACTTC

d_gene: -
v_gene: TRBV3-1/TRBV3-2
abundance: -
j_gene: TRBJ1-5
CDR3aa: CASSQDQTGNPRYQPQHF
CDR3nt: TGTGCCAGCAGCCAAGATCAAACAGGGAACCCCAGGTATCAGCCCCAGCATTTT

d_gene: TRBD2
v_gene: TRBV6-4
abundance: -
j_gene: TRBJ2-1
CDR3aa: CASSASSGGGDEQFF
CDR3nt: TGTGCCAGCAGTGCGTCTAGCGGGGGGGGCGATGAGCAGTTCTTC

d_gene: TRBD1
v_gene: TRBV4-1
abundance: -
j_gene: TRBJ2-2
CDR3aa: CASSQEGTGANTGELFF
CDR3nt: TGCGCCAGCAGCCAAGAGGGGACAGGGGCAAACACCGGGGAGCTGTTTTTT

d_gene: -
v_gene: TRBV7-9
abundance: -
j_gene: TRBJ2-7
CDR3aa: CASSLQPGKTYEQYF
CDR3nt: TGTGCCAGCAGCTTACAACCAGGGAAAACCTACGAGCAGTACTTC

d_gene: -
v_gene: TRBV6-2/TRBV6-3
abundance: -
j_gene: TRBJ2-5
CDR3aa: CASSKVNDRNGETQYF
CDR3nt: TGTGCCAGCAGTAAGGTCAACGACAGAAACGGAGAGACCCAGTACTTC

d_gene: -
v_gene: TRBV11-2
abundance: -
j_gene: TRBJ2-3
CDR3aa: CASSHRTARDTQYF
CDR3nt: TGTGCCAGCAGCCATAGGACTGCCCGGGATACGCAGTATTTT

d_gene: -
v_gene: TRBV11-2
abundance: -
j_gene: TRBJ2-7
CDR3aa: CASTHGDYEQYF
CDR3nt: TGTGCCAGCACCCACGGGGACTACGAGCAGTACTTC

d_gene: TRBD2
v_gene: TRBV28
abundance: many
j_gene: TRBJ2-2
CDR3aa: CASSEIAGKTGELFF
CDR3nt: TGTGCCAGCAGTGAGATAGCGGGCAAAACCGGGGAGCTGTTTTTT

d_gene: -
v_gene: TRBV28
abundance: -
j_gene: TRBJ1-2
CDR3aa: CASRPGQRNGYTF
CDR3nt: TGTGCCAGCAGACCCGGACAGAGAAATGGCTACACCTTC